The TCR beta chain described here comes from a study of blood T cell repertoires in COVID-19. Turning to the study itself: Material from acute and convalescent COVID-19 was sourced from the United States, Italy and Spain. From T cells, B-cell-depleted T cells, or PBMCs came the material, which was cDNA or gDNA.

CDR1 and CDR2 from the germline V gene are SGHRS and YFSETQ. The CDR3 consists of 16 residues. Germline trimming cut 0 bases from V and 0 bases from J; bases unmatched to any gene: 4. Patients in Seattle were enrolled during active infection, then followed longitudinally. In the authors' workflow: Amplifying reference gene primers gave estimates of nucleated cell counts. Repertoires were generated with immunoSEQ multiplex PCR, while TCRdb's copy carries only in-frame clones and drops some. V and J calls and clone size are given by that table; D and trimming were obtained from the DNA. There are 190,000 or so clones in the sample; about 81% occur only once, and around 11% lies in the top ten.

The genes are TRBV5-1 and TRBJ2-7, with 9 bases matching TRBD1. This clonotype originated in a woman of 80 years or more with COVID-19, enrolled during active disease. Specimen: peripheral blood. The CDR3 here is CASSLAPGQGSYEQYF. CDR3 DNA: TGCGCCAGCAGCTTGGCCCCGGGACAGGGCTCCTACGAGCAGTACTTC.